These T cell receptor beta chains were read from a single sample in a study of OX40 agonist ivuxolimab in advanced cancers. Measured with immunoSEQ multiplex PCR; TCRdb has only the in-frame clones, and not every one. Of some 95,000 clones in the sample, 70% to 90% were seen once. This specimen consisted of CD4+ or CD8+ T cells sorted from blood, obtained in a trial of the OX40 agonist ivuxolimab. All receptors derive from an adult with an advanced solid tumor such as melanoma, head and neck, liver or kidney cancer. Each CDR3 is given with its conserved first and last residue. D genes are given only for firm matches.

d_gene	v_gene	CDR3aa
TRBD1	TRBV14	CASSQDHRRDRARGYTF
TRBD2	TRBV9	CASSVEASGPASTDTQYF
TRBD1	TRBV5-1	CASSDAGQGNEQFF
-	TRBV7-2	CASSPNPDVASGELFF
TRBD1	TRBV6-1	CASRKGALSPDTQYF
TRBD1	TRBV28	CASRTGTENTGELFF
-	TRBV28	CASTYRSSEKLFF
-	TRBV12-5	CASAPRWASETYNEQFF
-	TRBV11-2	CASSLKGGRTDTQYF
-	TRBV7-2	CASSLDREETQYF
-	TRBV4-2	CASSTLGDGLNTEAFF
-	TRBV7-3	CASSLNGYNEQFF
-	TRBV27	CASSLTFPNHNEQFF
TRBD2	TRBV4-1	CASSQSTSGSSYEQYF